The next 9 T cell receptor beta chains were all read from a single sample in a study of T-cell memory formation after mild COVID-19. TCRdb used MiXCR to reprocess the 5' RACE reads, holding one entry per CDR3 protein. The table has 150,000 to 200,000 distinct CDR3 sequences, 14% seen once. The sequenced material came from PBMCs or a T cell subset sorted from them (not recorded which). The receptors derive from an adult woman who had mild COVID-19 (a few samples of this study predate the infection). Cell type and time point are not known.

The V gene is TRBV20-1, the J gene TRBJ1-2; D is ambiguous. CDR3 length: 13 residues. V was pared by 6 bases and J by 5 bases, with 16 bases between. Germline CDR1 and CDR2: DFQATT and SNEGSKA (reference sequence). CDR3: CSAKDPVGYGYTF. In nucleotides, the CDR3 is TGCAGTGCCAAGGACCCAGTCGGGTATGGCTACACCTTC.

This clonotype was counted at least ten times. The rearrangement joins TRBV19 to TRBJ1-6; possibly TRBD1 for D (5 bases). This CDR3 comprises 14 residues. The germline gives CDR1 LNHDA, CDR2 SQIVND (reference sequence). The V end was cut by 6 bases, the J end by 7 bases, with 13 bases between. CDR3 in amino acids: CASSLQGYNSPLHF. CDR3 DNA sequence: TGTGCCAGTAGCCTTCAGGGATACAATTCACCCCTCCACTTT.

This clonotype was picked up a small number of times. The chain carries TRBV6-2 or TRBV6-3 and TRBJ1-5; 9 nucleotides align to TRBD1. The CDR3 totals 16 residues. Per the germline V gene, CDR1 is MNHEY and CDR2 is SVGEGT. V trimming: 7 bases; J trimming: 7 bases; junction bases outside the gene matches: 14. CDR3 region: CASTNFLQGAGQPQHF. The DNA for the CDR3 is TGTGCCAGCACCAACTTCTTACAGGGGGCAGGGCAGCCCCAGCATTTT.

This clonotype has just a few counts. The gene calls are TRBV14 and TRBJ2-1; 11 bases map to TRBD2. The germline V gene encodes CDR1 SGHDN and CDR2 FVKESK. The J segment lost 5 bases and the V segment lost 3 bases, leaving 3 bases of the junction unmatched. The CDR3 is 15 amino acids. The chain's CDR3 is CASSQTSGNHNEQFF. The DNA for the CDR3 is TGTGCCAGCAGCCAGACTAGCGGGAACCACAATGAGCAGTTCTTC. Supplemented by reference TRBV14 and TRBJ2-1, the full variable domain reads EAGVTQFPSHSVIEKGQTVTLRCDPISGHDNLYWYRRVMGKEIKFLLHFVKESKQDESGMPNNRFLAERTGGTYSTLKVQPAELEDSGVYFCASSQTSGNHNEQFFGPGTRLTVL.

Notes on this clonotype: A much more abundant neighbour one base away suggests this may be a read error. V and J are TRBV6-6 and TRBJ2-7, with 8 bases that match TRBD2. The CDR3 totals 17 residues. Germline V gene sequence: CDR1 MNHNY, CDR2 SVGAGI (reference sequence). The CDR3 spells CTSSRGGGSSHSYEQYF. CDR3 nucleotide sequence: TGTACCAGCAGTCGGGGGGGCGGGAGTTCCCACTCCTACGAGCAGTACTTC.

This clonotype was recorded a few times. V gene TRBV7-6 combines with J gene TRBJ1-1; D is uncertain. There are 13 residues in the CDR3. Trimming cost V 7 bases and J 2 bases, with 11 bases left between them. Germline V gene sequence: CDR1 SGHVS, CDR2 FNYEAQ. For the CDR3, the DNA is TGTGCCAGCATGGGCACGCTTAACACTGAAGCTTTCTTT. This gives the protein CASMGTLNTEAFF. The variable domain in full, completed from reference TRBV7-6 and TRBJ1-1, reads GAGVSQSPRYKVTKRGQDVALRCDPISGHVSLYWYRQALGQGPEFLTYFNYEAQQDKSGLPNDRFSAERPEGSISTLTIQRTEQRDSAMYRCASMGTLNTEAFFGQGTRLTVV.

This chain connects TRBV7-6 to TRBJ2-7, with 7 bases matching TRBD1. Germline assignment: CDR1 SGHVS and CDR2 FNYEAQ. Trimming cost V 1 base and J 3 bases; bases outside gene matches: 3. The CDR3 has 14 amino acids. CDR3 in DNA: TGTGCCAGCAGCTTAGAGGGACAGATCTACGAGCAGTACTTC. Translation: CASSLEGQIYEQYF. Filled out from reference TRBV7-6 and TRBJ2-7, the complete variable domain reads GAGVSQSPRYKVTKRGQDVALRCDPISGHVSLYWYRQALGQGPEFLTYFNYEAQQDKSGLPNDRFSAERPEGSISTLTIQRTEQRDSAMYRCASSLEGQIYEQYFGPGTRLTVT.

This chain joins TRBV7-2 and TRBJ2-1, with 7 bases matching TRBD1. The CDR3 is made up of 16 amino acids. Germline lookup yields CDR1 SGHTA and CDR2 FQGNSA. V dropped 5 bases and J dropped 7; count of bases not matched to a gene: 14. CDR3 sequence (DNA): TGTGCCAGCAGCACACCTCGACAGGGTGTTAGGAATGAGCAGTTCTTC. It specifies CASSTPRQGVRNEQFF.

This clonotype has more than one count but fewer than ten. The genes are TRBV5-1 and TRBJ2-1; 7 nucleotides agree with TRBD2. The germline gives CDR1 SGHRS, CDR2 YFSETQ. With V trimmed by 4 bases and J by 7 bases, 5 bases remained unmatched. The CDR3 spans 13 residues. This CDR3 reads CASSVLAANEQFF. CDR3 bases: TGCGCCAGCAGCGTCCTAGCGGCGAATGAGCAGTTCTTC.